The 23 T cell receptor beta chains below all came from one sample that was sequenced in a study of OX40 agonist ivuxolimab in advanced cancers. Sequencing was performed with immunoSEQ multiplex PCR; in TCRdb, only in-frame clones are kept and a portion is missing. This table holds just over 40,000 clones, 70% to 90% found once. This specimen was CD4+ or CD8+ T cells sorted from blood, taken in a trial of the OX40 agonist ivuxolimab. The receptor source for this set is an adult with an advanced solid tumor such as melanoma, head and neck, liver or kidney cancer.

The chain combines TRBV7-8 with TRBJ2-2; a possible D gene is TRBD2 (5 bases). The CDR3 spans 12 residues. Looked up from germline, CDR1 is SGHVS and CDR2 is FQNEAQ. Trimming pared 10 bases from V and 2 bases from J, leaving 8 bases between. The CDR3 nucleotides read TGTGCCAACACTAGAAACACCGGGGAGCTGTTTTTT. Protein: CANTRNTGELFF.

The chain recombines TRBV11-1 with TRBJ2-1; 9 bases are shared with TRBD2. The CDR3 consists of 15 residues. V was pared by 4 bases and J by 9 bases, with 10 bases of the junction left unmatched. Germline values: CDR1 SGHAT, CDR2 FQDESV (reference sequence). The DNA of the CDR3 is TGTGCCAGCAGCTCGACTAGCGGCCCCCCAAGTGAGCAGTTCTTC. Translating gives CASSSTSGPPSEQFF.

The V call is TRBV15, the J call TRBJ1-1; maybe TRBD1 (6 bases). Trimming shortened V by 6 bases and J by 4 bases, and 18 bases separated the two germline ends. The CDR3 runs to 15 residues. Germline V gene lookup returns CDR1 LNHNV and CDR2 YYDKDF (reference sequence). The CDR3 loop reads CATRENRDVITEAFF. The CDR3, as DNA: TGTGCCACCAGGGAGAACAGGGACGTGATCACTGAAGCTTTCTTT.

The gene calls are TRBV7-9 and TRBJ2-1, with TRBD2 as a possible D gene (5 bases). CDR1 and CDR2 from the germline V gene are SEHNR and FQNEAQ (reference sequence). The CDR3 is 15 amino acids. Trimming took off 3 bases at V and 4 bases at J, with 13 bases between the two ends. CDR3 sequence: CASSFPGKSYNEQFF. The CDR3 DNA reads as TGTGCCAGCAGCTTCCCCGGGAAGTCTTACAATGAGCAGTTCTTC.

The chain recombines TRBV9 with TRBJ1-2, with D possibly being TRBD1 (6 bases). The germline V gene has CDR1 SGDLS and CDR2 YYNGEE. The V end lost 4 bases, the J end lost 0 bases, and 13 bases lay between the germline ends. The CDR3 runs to 15 residues. CDR3: CASSPRQVTNYGYTF. Written as DNA, the CDR3 is TGTGCCAGCAGCCCGAGACAGGTTACTAACTATGGCTACACCTTC.

The chain uses TRBV30 and TRBJ2-7, with a tentative D call TRBD1 (5 bases). Between the trimmed V and J ends, which lost 0 bases and 5 bases, there was a span of 17 bases. The CDR3 is 15 amino acids. Per the germline V gene, CDR1 is GTSNPN and CDR2 is SVGIG (reference sequence). The CDR3 DNA reads as TGTGCCTGGAGTGTACTGTTAGGGGATAGCAACGAGCAGTACTTC. This translates into CAWSVLLGDSNEQYF.

The V call is TRBV6-6, the J call TRBJ2-1; unclear D gene. The CDR3 runs to 13 residues. The V end was cut by 0 bases, the J end by 5 bases, with 5 bases between. Germline V gives CDR1 MNHNY, CDR2 SVGAGI (reference sequence). CDR3 DNA: TGTGCCAGCAGTTACTCGAGTAACAATGAGCAGTTCTTC. Encoded protein: CASSYSSNNEQFF.

This rearrangement joins TRBV6-1 to TRBJ1-1; TRBD1 aligns across 8 bases. The junction had 2 bases not matched to a gene; V was cut back by 3 bases and J by 5 bases. From germline, CDR1 is MNHNS and CDR2 SASEGT. This CDR3 is built from 13 residues. The CDR3 is CASSDWTGTEAFF. The CDR3 region has the DNA TGTGCCAGCAGTGATTGGACAGGGACTGAAGCTTTCTTT.

This sequence joins TRBV6-6 and TRBJ1-5, with D unresolved. The CDR3 covers 15 residues. Germline loops: CDR1 MNHNY, CDR2 SVGAGI (reference sequence). V gave up 4 bases and J gave up 4 bases, with 14 bases separating them. CDR3 region: CASSSPRTENQPQHF. CDR3 coding DNA: TGTGCCAGCAGTTCCCCTCGGACGGAAAATCAGCCCCAGCATTTT.

J is TRBJ1-3 and V is TRBV27; D perhaps matches TRBD1 (5 bases). The CDR3 length is 14 residues. Germline V gene sequence: CDR1 MNHEY, CDR2 SMNVEV (reference sequence). Trimming shortened V by 5 bases and J by 4 bases, and 12 bases separated the two germline ends. CDR3 coding DNA: TGTGCCAGCAGTCCCGGGACGTCCGGAAACACCATATATTTT. This codes for CASSPGTSGNTIYF.

The CDR3 region has the DNA TGTGCCAGCAGTTATGGGGACAGGGTGAACACTGAAGCTTTCTTT. Translated, it gives CASSYGDRVNTEAFF. This sequence joins TRBV6-6 and TRBJ1-1; 9 bases match TRBD1. V lost 3 bases, J lost 0 bases, and 2 bases stayed unmatched. The CDR3 totals 15 residues. Per germline, CDR1 MNHNY and CDR2 SVGAGI (reference sequence).

The chain has TRBV28 and TRBJ2-7; D not certain. Germline V gene data show CDR1 as MDHEN and CDR2 as SYDVKM. The CDR3 extends over 14 amino acids. V gave up 2 bases and J gave up 2 bases, with 10 bases separating them. CDR3 nucleotides: TGTGCCAGCAGTTTAGATCTGGCGACCTACGAGCAGTACTTC. This sequence encodes CASSLDLATYEQYF.

This clone was detected once. The CDR3 nucleotides read TGTGCCAGCACTCTACACTGGGCGAACACTGAAGCTTTCTTT. Protein product: CASTLHWANTEAFF. V is TRBV6-6 and J is TRBJ1-1; D is ambiguous. The CDR3 consists of 14 residues. The germline CDR1 and CDR2 sequences are MNHNY and SVGAGI (reference sequence). V was cut by 7 bases and J by 1 base, with 13 bases left in between.

V gene TRBV10-3 combines with J gene TRBJ1-4; D gene uncertain. Germline lookup yields CDR1 ENHRY and CDR2 SYGVKD. Trimming removed 5 bases at V and 11 bases at J, with 9 bases between. This CDR3 contains 11 residues. CDR3 in DNA: TGTGCCATCAGTTTCGGAGGGAAACTGTTTTTT. It is translated as CAISFGGKLFF.

The chain has TRBV5-8 and TRBJ1-4, with TRBD1 as a possible D gene (6 bases). Trimming left V 2 bases short and J 7 bases short, with 9 bases between. Per germline, CDR1 SGHTS and CDR2 YDEGEE. The CDR3 has 13 residues. The CDR3 region is CASSFRQVEKLFF. The CDR3 DNA reads TGTGCCAGCAGCTTCAGACAGGTTGAAAAACTGTTTTTT.

This chain links TRBV7-3 with TRBJ2-1; TRBD2 might be the D (6 bases). This CDR3 is 16 amino acids long. The V end lost 1 base, the J end lost 0 bases, and 10 bases lay between the germline ends. Germline assignment: CDR1 SGHTA and CDR2 FQGTGA. The DNA for the CDR3 is TGTGCCAGCAGCTTAAGTGCGGGGAGCTCCTACAATGAGCAGTTCTTC. It specifies CASSLSAGSSYNEQFF.

This sequence joins TRBV25-1 and TRBJ1-1; D gene unclear. Trimming removed 6 bases from V and 4 bases from J, with 9 bases in between. The CDR3 runs to 12 residues. Per the germline V gene, CDR1 is MGHDK and CDR2 is SYGVNS. CDR3 amino acids: CASSGPSTEAFF. The CDR3 DNA is TGTGCCAGCAGCGGCCCGAGCACTGAAGCTTTCTTT.

The V gene is TRBV7-3, the J gene TRBJ2-7; the D call may be TRBD1 or TRBD2 (5 bases each). V lost 5 bases, J lost 0 bases, and 8 bases lay in between. The CDR3 is 13 residues long. CDR1 is SGHTA, CDR2 FQGTGA, per germline. The DNA for the CDR3 is TGTGCCAGCAGCCCCGGGGCCTCCTACGAGCAGTACTTC. It specifies CASSPGASYEQYF.

The chain is built from TRBV11-2 and TRBJ2-7; tentatively, D is TRBD2 (5 bases). There are 13 residues in the CDR3. V lost 4 bases and J lost 2, with 9 bases in between. Germline V CDR1 and CDR2: SGHAT, FQNNGV. The CDR3 bases are TGTGCCAGCAGCTCCGGGATCCCCTACGAGCAGTACTTC. Amino acid sequence: CASSSGIPYEQYF.

The genes are TRBV5-7 and TRBJ1-1; the match to TRBD1 covers 8 bases. TRBV5-7 counts as an open reading frame of uncertain function. The CDR3 has 17 residues. J was trimmed by 1 base and V by 0 bases; bases with no gene match: 8. CDR3 sequence (DNA): TGTGCCAGCAGCTTGGGCCTAGACGACAGGGGGAACACTGAAGCTTTCTTT. Its translation is CASSLGLDDRGNTEAFF.

The chain employs TRBV7-3 and TRBJ2-1; the match to TRBD2 covers 13 bases. Germline CDR1 SGHTA, CDR2 FQGTGA. The CDR3 is made up of 13 amino acids. V trimming: 5 bases; J trimming: 10 bases; junction bases outside the gene matches: 2. This CDR3 is CASSKTSGREQFF. CDR3 bases: TGTGCCAGCAGCAAGACTAGCGGGAGGGAGCAGTTCTTC.

In this sample, this clone turned up once. V usage is TRBV27 and J usage is TRBJ2-7; D is uncertain. The CDR3 contains 14 residues. V gave up 4 bases and J gave up 0 bases, with 10 bases separating them. Germline CDR1 is MNHEY and CDR2 is SMNVEV (reference sequence). DNA of the CDR3: TGTGCCAGCAGTTCGGCACCCTACTCCTACGAGCAGTACTTC. This sequence encodes CASSSAPYSYEQYF.

The genes are TRBV27 and TRBJ1-1; no definite D call. CDR1 MNHEY and CDR2 SMNVEV come from the germline V gene (reference sequence). V was clipped by 1 base and J by 5 bases, with 11 bases between them. This CDR3 is 14 amino acids long. The CDR3 reads CASSLWGRRTEAFF. The CDR3, as DNA: TGTGCCAGCAGTTTATGGGGTAGACGAACTGAAGCTTTCTTT.